The 18 T cell receptor beta chains below all came from one sample that was sequenced in a study of shared clonotypes between healthy human individuals. Here immunoSEQ multiplex PCR was the method, and the copy in TCRdb shows in-frame clones only, minus some. The data hold more than 1 million clones, with roughly 74% observed a single time. The sequenced sample was memory CD4+ T cells from PBMCs. Documented subset: CD45RA-negative fraction. These receptors were obtained from a man between 18 and 29 years old in good health. Some clones in this sample may be carry-over from other donors' samples.

The rearrangement joins TRBV9 to TRBJ2-7; possibly TRBD2 for D (6 bases). V shed 2 bases and J shed 6 bases, with 12 bases lying between them. The CDR3 consists of 13 residues. CDR1 and CDR2 from the germline V gene are SGDLS and YYNGEE. The DNA of the CDR3 is TGTGCCAGCAGCGTGCGGGGAGAAGGCGAGCAGTACTTC. Its protein is CASSVRGEGEQYF.

The chain uses TRBV5-6 and TRBJ1-2, with 7 bases lining up with TRBD1. The CDR3 spans 13 residues. The J segment lost 4 bases and the V segment lost 0 bases, leaving 0 bases of the junction unmatched. The germline CDR1 and CDR2 sequences are SGHDT and YYEEEE. The DNA for the CDR3 is TGTGCCAGCAGCTTGGACAGGGGCTATGGCTACACCTTC. Translated, it gives CASSLDRGYGYTF.

In DNA, the CDR3 is TGTGCCACCCAGGACGGCTATAGCAATCAGCCCCAGCATTTT. Translating gives CATQDGYSNQPQHF. This chain connects TRBV10-3 to TRBJ1-5, with D unclear. The V end was cut by 10 bases, the J end by 0 bases, with 13 bases between. The CDR3 has 14 residues. Germline CDR1 reads ENHRY; CDR2 reads SYGVKD.

This clone was counted a single time. This chain connects TRBV28 to TRBJ2-1; 11 positions match TRBD2. The CDR3 is 16 amino acids. Germline CDR1 reads MDHEN; CDR2 reads SYDVKM. The V and J ends lost 7 bases and 12 bases, in that order; junction bases with no gene match: 17. CDR3 DNA: TGTGCCAGCACTATTCTGATAGCGGGAGGGCCGGCTGGGCAGTTCTTC. Its protein is CASTILIAGGPAGQFF. Full variable domain (outside the CDR3, taken from reference TRBV28 and TRBJ2-1): DVKVTQSSRYLVKRTGEKVFLECVQDMDHENMFWYRQDPGLGLRLIYFSYDVKMKEKGDIPEGYSVSREKKERFSLILESASTNQTSMYLCASTILIAGGPAGQFFGPGTRLTVL.

V and J are TRBV5-1 and TRBJ1-2; possibly TRBD1 for D (6 bases). V lost 7 bases and J 1 base, leaving 11 bases between the germline ends. This CDR3 has 13 residues. Germline lookup yields CDR1 SGHRS and CDR2 YFSETQ. The CDR3 here is CASGAGDNYGYTF. The DNA of the CDR3 is TGCGCCAGCGGGGCAGGGGATAACTATGGCTACACCTTC.

The rearrangement joins TRBV5-6 to TRBJ2-3, with D possibly being TRBD1 or TRBD2 (5 bases each). The CDR3 contains 16 residues. Germline V gene sequence: CDR1 SGHDT, CDR2 YYEEEE. V was clipped by 2 bases and J by 3 bases, with 16 bases between them. CDR3 sequence reads: CASSFWSWGLTDTQYF. As DNA, the CDR3 is TGTGCCAGCAGCTTTTGGAGCTGGGGGTTGACAGATACGCAGTATTTT.

V gene TRBV29-1 combines with J gene TRBJ2-6; either TRBD1 or TRBD2 may supply D (5 bases each). Trimming left V 4 bases short and J 1 base short, with 14 bases between. Germline-derived CDR1 and CDR2 are SQVTM and ANQGSEA. CDR3 length equals 16 residues. CDR3 coding DNA: TGCAGCGTTGGGCGGATGGGGGAGTCTGGGGCCAACGTCCTGACTTTC. This encodes CSVGRMGESGANVLTF.

The CDR3 loop reads CATSRDLGTVNTGELFF. The CDR3 DNA follows: TGTGCCACCAGCAGAGATCTAGGGACAGTGAACACCGGGGAGCTGTTTTTT. The gene calls are TRBV15 and TRBJ2-2; the match to TRBD1 covers 7 bases. The CDR3 is 17 residues long. Germline values: CDR1 LNHNV, CDR2 YYDKDF (reference sequence). V shed 0 bases and J 1 base; nucleotides not matched to a gene: 5.

J is TRBJ2-1 and V is TRBV5-4; 11 bases are shared with TRBD2. CDR1 is SGHNT, CDR2 YYREEE, per germline (reference sequence). After removal of 3 bases from V and 4 bases from J, the junction contained 12 bases not matched to a gene. The CDR3 runs 18 residues. The CDR3: CASSWGPGTSGSYNEQFF. The DNA for the CDR3 is TGTGCCAGCAGCTGGGGGCCCGGGACTAGCGGTTCATACAATGAGCAGTTCTTC.

The V and J genes are TRBV2 and TRBJ2-7; no reliable D call. This CDR3 region has 13 residues. The V end lost 3 bases, the J end lost 1 base, and 7 bases lay between the germline ends. The germline V gene has CDR1 SNHLY and CDR2 FYNNEI. The CDR3: CASSESRSYEQYF. The DNA for the CDR3 is TGTGCCAGCAGTGAGTCTCGGTCCTACGAGCAGTACTTC.

Many counts were recorded for this clone. The J gene is TRBJ2-7, the V gene TRBV5-1, with D perhaps TRBD2 (6 bases). Trimming shortened V by 1 base and J by 1 base, and 15 bases separated the two germline ends. The CDR3 length is 16 residues. The germline V gene encodes CDR1 SGHRS and CDR2 YFSETQ. This chain's CDR3 is CASSLPEGGGSYEQYF. As DNA, the CDR3 is TGCGCCAGCAGCTTGCCGGAGGGCGGAGGGTCCTACGAGCAGTACTTC.

This clone was detected only a few times. An end of the junction differs from the germline gene, which may be a read error. This chain links TRBV27 with TRBJ2-7; 7 nucleotides line up with TRBD1. Germline-derived CDR1 and CDR2 are MNHEY and SMNVEV (reference sequence). The CDR3 runs to 12 residues. CDR3 DNA: TGTGCCAGCAGTTCCTATTCAGGGGGTCTGGCTTTC. It encodes CASSSYSGGLAF.

J is TRBJ2-7 and V is TRBV28; D uncertain. With 8 bases removed from V and 2 bases from J, the gap between germline ends came to 10 bases. CDR3 length: 12 residues. Looked up from germline, CDR1 is MDHEN and CDR2 is SYDVKM. The CDR3 DNA is TGTGCCAGCCGATCTGGGACCTACGAGCAGTACTTC. Translating it yields CASRSGTYEQYF.

This clone was counted between two and nine times. The V and J genes are TRBV4-2 and TRBJ2-1, with 11 bases matching TRBD1. CDR1 and CDR2 (germline): LGHNA, YNFKEQ. This CDR3 comprises 17 residues. J gave up 5 bases and V 2 bases, and 8 bases lay outside the gene matches. The CDR3 DNA sequence: TGTGCCAGCAGCCAACCCCGAGGACAGGGGGCCCACAATGAGCAGTTCTTC. Its protein is CASSQPRGQGAHNEQFF.

This clone was found a few times. V gene TRBV7-3 combines with J gene TRBJ2-4, with TRBD1 matching 7 bases. Germline CDR1 SGHTA, CDR2 FQGTGA. The V gene end was trimmed by 4 bases and the J gene end by 1 base; junction bases not matched to a gene: 4. There are 15 residues in the CDR3. The CDR3 reads CASSSGQVAKNIQYF. The CDR3 bases are TGTGCCAGCAGCTCCGGACAGGTTGCCAAAAACATTCAGTACTTC.

The gene calls are TRBV19 and TRBJ2-1; TRBD2 matches at 9 bases. The J segment lost 13 bases and the V segment lost 4 bases, leaving 2 bases of the junction unmatched. The CDR3 totals 11 residues. From germline, CDR1 is LNHDA and CDR2 SQIVND (reference sequence). Written as DNA, the CDR3 is TGTGCCAGTAGTAGACTAGCGGAACAGTTCTTC. The encoded protein is CASSRLAEQFF. The full variable domain, with the rest looked up from reference TRBV19 and TRBJ2-1, is DGGITQSPKYLFRKEGQNVTLSCEQNLNHDAMYWYRQDPGQGLRLIYYSQIVNDFQKGDIAEGYSVSREKKESFPLTVTSAQKNPTAFYLCASSRLAEQFFGPGTRLTVL.

The rearrangement uses TRBV19 and TRBJ1-2, with D hard to call. Germline values: CDR1 LNHDA, CDR2 SQIVND (reference sequence). V gave up 7 bases and J gave up 0 bases, with 9 bases separating them. The CDR3 spans 13 residues. The CDR3 is CASTGRTNYGYTF. The CDR3 bases are TGTGCCAGTACGGGCAGAACTAACTATGGCTACACCTTC.

This clone was counted between two and nine times. J is TRBJ1-2 and V is TRBV6-6, with D possibly TRBD1 on 6 matching bases. Germline-derived CDR1 and CDR2 are MNHNY and SVGAGI (reference sequence). The CDR3 contains 16 residues. V lost 6 bases, J lost 9 bases, and 26 bases lay in between. The DNA of the CDR3 is TGTGCCAGCAGCCCCAGGTTGAGGGACACAGGTGGAAGCTACACCTTC. It codes for CASSPRLRDTGGSYTF.